This TCR beta chain is from a study of T-cell memory formation after mild COVID-19. Study summary: TCR clusters mostly belonged to single donors. Study conclusions and caveats: The SARS-CoV-2 specificity of second-wave clones reaching peak at day 37 remained unverified. Clones shrinking from day 15 to 85 showed even CD4/CD8 mixes; later expanders tilted CD4+.

TCRdb processed the 5' RACE reads anew with MiXCR; each CDR3 protein has one entry. The data contain about 290,000 distinct CDR3 sequences, 15% to 20% of them singletons. This clonotype was detected a few times. Its target is unknown. The CDR3 runs to 14 residues. Unmatched junction bases numbered 5, after V lost 6 bases and J lost 3 bases. CDR1 is MNHEY and CDR2 is SVGAGI in the germline V gene. Sequencing was done on a sample of PBMCs or a T cell subset sorted from them (not recorded which). This TCR derives from a man between 18 and 29 years old who had mild COVID-19 (a few samples of this study predate the infection). Cell type and time point are not known. The chain recombines TRBV6-5 with TRBJ1-3; 7 nucleotides align to TRBD1. CDR3 sequence reads: CASREQGIGNTIYF. The DNA of the CDR3 is TGTGCCAGCAGAGAACAGGGGATTGGAAACACCATATATTTT.